Detailed here is one T cell receptor (beta chain). Its target is not known. CDR3 and TCR beta VDJ profiling relied on genomic DNA as the template. TCRdb passed the reads through MiXCR, listing each CDR3 protein once. The sample includes tens of thousands of distinct CDR3 sequences, about 70% of them seen just once. Germline values: CDR1 SGHAT, CDR2 FQDESV (reference sequence). V was pared by 5 bases and J by 1 base, with 9 bases of the junction left unmatched. CDR3 length equals 16 residues. All patients picked for sequencing had shown, by flow cytometry, an expansion of CD8+CD57+ cells. The cohort consisted entirely of patients having severe acquired aplastic anemia. No therapy had been given to the patients at the time of blood sampling. This specimen belongs to a study of CD8+CD57+ T cells in acquired aplastic anemia. About the research overall: Sorted CD4+ and CD8+ cells yielded DNA averaging around 3.2 ug.

Study results and caveats: Fewer than 35 sequences, all CD8+ CDR3, were shared between patients and controls.

The chain uses TRBV11-1 and TRBJ1-1; 8 positions match TRBD1. This TCR came from a human donor with aplastic anemia. Source material: sorted CD4+, CD8+, or CD8+CD57+ T cells (not recorded which) from PBMCs. The CDR3 sequence: CASSVPGGVKNTEAFF. The DNA of the CDR3 is TGTGCCAGCAGCGTGCCAGGGGGCGTCAAGAACACTGAAGCTTTCTTT.